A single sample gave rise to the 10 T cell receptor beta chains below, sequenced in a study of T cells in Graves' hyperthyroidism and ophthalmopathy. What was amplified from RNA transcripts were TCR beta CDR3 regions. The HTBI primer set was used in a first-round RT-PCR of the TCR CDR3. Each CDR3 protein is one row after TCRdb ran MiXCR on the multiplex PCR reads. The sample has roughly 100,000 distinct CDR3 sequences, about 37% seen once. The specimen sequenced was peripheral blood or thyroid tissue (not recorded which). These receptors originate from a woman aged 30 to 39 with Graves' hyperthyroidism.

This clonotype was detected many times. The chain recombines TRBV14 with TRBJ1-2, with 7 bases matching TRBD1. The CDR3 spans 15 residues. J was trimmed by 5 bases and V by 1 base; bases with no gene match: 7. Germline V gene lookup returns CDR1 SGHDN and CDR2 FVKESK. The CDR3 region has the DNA TGTGCCAGCAGCCAAGTCGGGACAGAGGTTTATGGCTACACCTTC. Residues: CASSQVGTEVYGYTF.

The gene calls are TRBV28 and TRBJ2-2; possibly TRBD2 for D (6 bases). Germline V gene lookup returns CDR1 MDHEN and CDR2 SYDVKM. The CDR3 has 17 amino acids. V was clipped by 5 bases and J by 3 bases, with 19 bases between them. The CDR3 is CASSIQSGLLDTGELFF. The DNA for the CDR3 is TGTGCCAGCAGTATTCAATCGGGACTGCTGGACACCGGGGAGCTGTTTTTT.

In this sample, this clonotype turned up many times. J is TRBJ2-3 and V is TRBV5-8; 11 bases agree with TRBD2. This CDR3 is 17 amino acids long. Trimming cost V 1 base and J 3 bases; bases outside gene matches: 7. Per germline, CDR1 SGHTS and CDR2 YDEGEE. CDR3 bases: TGTGCCAGCAGCTTGTTAGCGGGAGGGCCGCGGACAGATACGCAGTATTTT. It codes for CASSLLAGGPRTDTQYF.

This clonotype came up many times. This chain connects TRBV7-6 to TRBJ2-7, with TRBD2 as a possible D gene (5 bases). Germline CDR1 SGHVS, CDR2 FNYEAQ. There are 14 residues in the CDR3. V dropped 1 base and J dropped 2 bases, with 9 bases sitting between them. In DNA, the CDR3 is TGTGCCAGCAGCTTAGTACGCGGGCCCTACGAGCAGTACTTC. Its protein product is CASSLVRGPYEQYF. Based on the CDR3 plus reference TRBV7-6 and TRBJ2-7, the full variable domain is GAGVSQSPRYKVTKRGQDVALRCDPISGHVSLYWYRQALGQGPEFLTYFNYEAQQDKSGLPNDRFSAERPEGSISTLTIQRTEQRDSAMYRCASSLVRGPYEQYFGPGTRLTVT.

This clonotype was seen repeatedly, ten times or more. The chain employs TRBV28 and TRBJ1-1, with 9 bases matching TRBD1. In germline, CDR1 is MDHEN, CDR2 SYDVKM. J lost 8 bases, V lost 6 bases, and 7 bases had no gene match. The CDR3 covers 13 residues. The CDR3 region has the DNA TGTGCCAGCAGGGGACAGGGCCTCGGAGAAGCTTTCTTT. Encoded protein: CASRGQGLGEAFF. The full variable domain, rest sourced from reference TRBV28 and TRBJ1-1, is DVKVTQSSRYLVKRTGEKVFLECVQDMDHENMFWYRQDPGLGLRLIYFSYDVKMKEKGDIPEGYSVSREKKERFSLILESASTNQTSMYLCASRGQGLGEAFFGQGTRLTVV.

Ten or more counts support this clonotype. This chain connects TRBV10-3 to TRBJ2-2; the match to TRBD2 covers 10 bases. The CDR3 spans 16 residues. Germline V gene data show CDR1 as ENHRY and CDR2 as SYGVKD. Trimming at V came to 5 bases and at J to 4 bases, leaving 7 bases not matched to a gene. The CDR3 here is CAISKFLAGATGELFF. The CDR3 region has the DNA TGTGCCATCAGTAAATTCCTAGCGGGAGCCACCGGGGAGCTGTTTTTT.

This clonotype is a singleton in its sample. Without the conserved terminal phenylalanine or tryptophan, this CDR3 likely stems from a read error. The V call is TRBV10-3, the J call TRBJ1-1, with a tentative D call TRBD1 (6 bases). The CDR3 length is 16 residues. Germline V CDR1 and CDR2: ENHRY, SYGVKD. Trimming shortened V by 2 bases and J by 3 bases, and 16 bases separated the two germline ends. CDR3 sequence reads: CAISEISGGLDTEAFL. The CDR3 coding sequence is TGTGCCATCAGTGAGATCTCTGGGGGGCTGGACACTGAAGCTTTCCTT.

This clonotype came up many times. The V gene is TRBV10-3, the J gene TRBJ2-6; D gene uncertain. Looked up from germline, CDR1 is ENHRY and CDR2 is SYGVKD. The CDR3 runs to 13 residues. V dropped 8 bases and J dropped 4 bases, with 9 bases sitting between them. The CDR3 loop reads CAISEPGANVLTF. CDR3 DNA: TGTGCCATCTCGGAGCCCGGGGCCAACGTCCTGACTTTC.

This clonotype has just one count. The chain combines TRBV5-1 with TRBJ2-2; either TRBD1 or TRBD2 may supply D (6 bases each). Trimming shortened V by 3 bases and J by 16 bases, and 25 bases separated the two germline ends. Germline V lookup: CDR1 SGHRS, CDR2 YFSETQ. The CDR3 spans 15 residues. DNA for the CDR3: TGCGCCAGCAGCTCTACGGGGGCGAACACCGGGGATCCGTTTTTT. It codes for CASSSTGANTGDPFF. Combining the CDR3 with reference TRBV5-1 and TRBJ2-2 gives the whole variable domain KAGVTQTPRYLIKTRGQQVTLSCSPISGHRSVSWYQQTPGQGLQFLFEYFSETQRNKGNFPGRFSGRQFSNSRSEMNVSTLELGDSALYLCASSSTGANTGDPFFGEGSRLTVL.

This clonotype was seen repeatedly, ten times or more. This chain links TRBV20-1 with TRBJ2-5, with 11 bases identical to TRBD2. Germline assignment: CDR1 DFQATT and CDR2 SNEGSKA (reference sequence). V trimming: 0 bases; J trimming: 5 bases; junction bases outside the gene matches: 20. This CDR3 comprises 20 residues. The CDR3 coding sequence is TGCAGTGCTAGAGATCGGTTAACTAGCGGGAGCGTTCTTTCGGGGGAGACCCAGTACTTC. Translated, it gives CSARDRLTSGSVLSGETQYF.